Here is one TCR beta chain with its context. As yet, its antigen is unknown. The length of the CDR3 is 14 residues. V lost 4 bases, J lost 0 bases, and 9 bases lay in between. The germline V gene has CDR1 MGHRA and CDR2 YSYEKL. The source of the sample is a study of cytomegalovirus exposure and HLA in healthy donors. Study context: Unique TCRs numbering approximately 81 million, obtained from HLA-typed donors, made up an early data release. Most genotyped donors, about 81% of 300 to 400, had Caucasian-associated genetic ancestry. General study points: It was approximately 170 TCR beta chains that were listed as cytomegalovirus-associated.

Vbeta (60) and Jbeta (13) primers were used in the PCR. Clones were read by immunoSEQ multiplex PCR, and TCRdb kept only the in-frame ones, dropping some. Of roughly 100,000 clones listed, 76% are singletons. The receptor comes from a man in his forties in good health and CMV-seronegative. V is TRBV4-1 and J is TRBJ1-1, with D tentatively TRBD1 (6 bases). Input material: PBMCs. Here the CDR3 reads CASSPGTMNTEAFF. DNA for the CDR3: TGCGCCAGCAGCCCCGGGACAATGAACACTGAAGCTTTCTTT.